This T cell receptor beta chain was obtained from a study of T-cell reconstitution after alpha-beta-depleted transplantation in children. This clonotype was counted ten times or more. Antigen unknown. For TCRbeta, the library was prepared with unique molecular identifiers. In TCRdb, the PCR reads were re-called with MiXCR into one record per CDR3 protein. The data contain some 300,000 distinct CDR3 sequences, just over 7.5% of them singletons. Findings and limits, study-wide: There were some patients whose high TCRbeta diversity at day 60 came from surviving recipient T cells and thymic progenitors. Alpha-beta T cells about two months after transplant reportedly derived from several hundred expanded graft clones. From newly produced T cells came most of the T-cell counts and diversity one year after transplant.

This CDR3 has 13 residues. V was pared by 8 bases and J by 0 bases, with 8 bases between. The germline gives CDR1 MDHEN, CDR2 SYDVKM. The sequencing used peripheral blood, collected 360 days after TCRalphabeta/CD19-depleted stem cell transplant. This TCR was recovered from a female patient aged 2-9 years who had a stem cell transplant for Fanconi anemia, so the T cells may come from the graft donor. The rearrangement joins TRBV28 to TRBJ2-1, with D unresolved. This chain's CDR3 is CASGVSSYNEQFF. The CDR3 coding sequence is TGTGCCAGCGGGGTCAGCTCCTACAATGAGCAGTTCTTC.